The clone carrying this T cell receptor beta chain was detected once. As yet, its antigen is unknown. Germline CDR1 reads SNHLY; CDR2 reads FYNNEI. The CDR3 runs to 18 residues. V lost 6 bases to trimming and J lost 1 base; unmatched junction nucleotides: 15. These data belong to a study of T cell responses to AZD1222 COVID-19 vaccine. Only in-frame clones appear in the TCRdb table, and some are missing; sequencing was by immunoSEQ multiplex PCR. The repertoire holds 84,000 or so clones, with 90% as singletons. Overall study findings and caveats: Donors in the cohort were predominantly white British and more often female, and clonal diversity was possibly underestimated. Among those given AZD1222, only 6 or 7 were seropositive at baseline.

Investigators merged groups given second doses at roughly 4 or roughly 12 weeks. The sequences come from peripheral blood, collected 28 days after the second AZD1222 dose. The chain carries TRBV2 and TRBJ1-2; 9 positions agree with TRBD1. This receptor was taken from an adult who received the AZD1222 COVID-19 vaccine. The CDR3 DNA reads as TGTGCCAGCAGCAGCGGACAGGGGCAGCGTGCGGATAACTATGGCTACACCTTC. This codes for CASSSGQGQRADNYGYTF.